Presented here are 31 T cell receptor beta chains from one specimen sequenced in a study of CD8+ T cells in alopecia areata. The sequencing template was cDNA reverse transcribed from extracted RNA. The repertoire was sequenced with immunoSEQ multiplex PCR; TCRdb's copy has only in-frame clones and lacks some. Found here are 150,000 or so clones, 70% to 90% of them singletons; the top ten hold over 10%. Treatment of the sample: oral pan-JAK inhibitor, 5-10 mg twice daily. Specimen: CD8+ T cells sorted from blood, collected at week 4, from a patient treated with tofacitinib. These receptors were taken from a human donor with alopecia areata.

This chain joins TRBV29-1 and TRBJ1-1; the D is unclear. This CDR3 is 13 amino acids long. Per germline, CDR1 SQVTM and CDR2 ANQGSEA. The V gene lost 7 bases and the J gene lost 0 bases, with 12 bases spanning the gap. The CDR3 nucleotides read TGCAGCGGGGAGGACCTAGTGAACACTGAAGCTTTCTTT. Translated: CSGEDLVNTEAFF.

The chain joins TRBV19 to TRBJ1-5; D perhaps matches TRBD1 (5 bases). Trimming removed 6 bases from V and 7 bases from J, with 22 bases in between. The CDR3 runs to 16 residues. Per germline, CDR1 LNHDA and CDR2 SQIVND (reference sequence). Here the CDR3 reads CASRYGRGDVYQPQHF. DNA for the CDR3: TGTGCCAGTAGATACGGTCGAGGGGACGTTTACCAGCCCCAGCATTTT.

This rearrangement joins TRBV2 to TRBJ2-4; tentatively, D is TRBD1 (5 bases). V shed 1 base and J shed 13 bases, with 5 bases lying between them. CDR1 is SNHLY and CDR2 is FYNNEI in the germline V gene. The CDR3 is 10 residues long. In nucleotides, the CDR3 is TGTGCCAGCAGTGAAGACAGGCAGTACTTC. This codes for CASSEDRQYF.

This rearrangement joins TRBV15 to TRBJ2-3, with D maybe TRBD2 (5 bases). Germline loops: CDR1 LNHNV, CDR2 YYDKDF (reference sequence). CDR3 length equals 14 residues. The V end was cut by 3 bases, the J end by 6 bases, with 13 bases between. The CDR3 reads CATSSSGGLDTQYF. The CDR3 nucleotides read TGTGCCACCAGCAGTTCCGGAGGATTGGATACGCAGTATTTT. Supplemented by reference TRBV15 and TRBJ2-3, the full variable domain reads DAMVIQNPRYQVTQFGKPVTLSCSQTLNHNVMYWYQQKSSQAPKLLFHYYDKDFNNEADTPDNFQSRRPNTSFCFLDIRSPGLGDTAMYLCATSSSGGLDTQYFGPGTRLTVL.

The chain carries TRBV4-1 and TRBJ2-5; 13 bases align to TRBD2. The J call is doubtful: the DNA matches TRBJ2-7 better. This CDR3 spans 16 amino acids. Germline CDR1 reads MGHRA; CDR2 reads YSYEKL. This CDR3 is CASSQATSGRAHEQYF. The CDR3 bases are TGCGCCAGCAGCCAAGCCACTAGCGGGAGGGCCCACGAGCAGTACTTC.

Here the CDR3 reads CSVGQFSPNEQFF. In DNA form, the CDR3 reads TGCAGCGTTGGACAGTTTTCCCCCAATGAGCAGTTCTTC. The rearrangement joins TRBV29-1 to TRBJ2-1, with D perhaps TRBD1 (5 bases). The CDR3 is 13 residues long. V gave up 4 bases and J gave up 6 bases, with 13 bases separating them. Germline loops: CDR1 SQVTM, CDR2 ANQGSEA.

The J gene is TRBJ2-2, the V gene TRBV11-2; 7 nucleotides agree with TRBD1. Germline-derived CDR1 and CDR2 are SGHAT and FQNNGV. J lost 2 bases, V lost 4 bases, and 4 bases had no gene match. This CDR3 contains 15 residues. The DNA for the CDR3 is TGTGCCAGCAGCTCCCGGGACAGTAACACCGGGGAGCTGTTTTTT. Its translation: CASSSRDSNTGELFF.

The rearrangement links TRBV4-1 to TRBJ2-7; D is possibly TRBD1 (6 bases). Germline V gene sequence: CDR1 MGHRA, CDR2 YSYEKL. The CDR3 runs 15 residues. Trimming stripped 4 bases from V and 2 bases from J, with 15 bases between. The CDR3 spells CASSLRTESAYEQYF. The CDR3, as DNA: TGCGCCAGCAGCCTCCGGACAGAGTCGGCCTACGAGCAGTACTTC.

The V gene is TRBV29-1, the J gene TRBJ2-1, with D unclear. The CDR3 runs to 11 residues. Germline V gene data show CDR1 as SQVTM and CDR2 as ANQGSEA. With 5 bases removed from V and 9 bases from J, the gap between germline ends came to 11 bases. The CDR3 is CSVFQEGEQFF. The DNA of the CDR3 is TGCAGCGTTTTCCAGGAAGGTGAGCAGTTCTTC.

V and J are TRBV2 and TRBJ2-2; 9 bases agree with TRBD1. The CDR3 has 13 amino acids. Germline lookup yields CDR1 SNHLY and CDR2 FYNNEI. V shed 10 bases, J shed 6 bases, and the junction held 6 bases outside the gene matches. The CDR3 is CATPGQGAGELFF. The CDR3, as DNA: TGTGCCACCCCGGGACAGGGTGCCGGGGAGCTGTTTTTT.

The genes are TRBV4-1 and TRBJ2-7; the D is unclear. Germline CDR1 MGHRA, CDR2 YSYEKL. The CDR3 length is 14 residues. Trimming took 1 base from V and 0 from J, leaving 7 bases between them. The CDR3 DNA reads TGCGCCAGCAGCCAAGCCATAGGCTCCTACGAGCAGTACTTC. This translates into CASSQAIGSYEQYF.

This chain connects TRBV9 to TRBJ2-3, with 10 bases identical to TRBD2. The germline V gene encodes CDR1 SGDLS and CDR2 YYNGEE. Trimming at V came to 5 bases and at J to 3 bases, leaving 6 bases not matched to a gene. The CDR3 contains 15 residues. The CDR3 loop reads CASSEGLAWTDTQYF. DNA for the CDR3: TGTGCCAGCAGTGAGGGACTAGCGTGGACAGATACGCAGTATTTT. The whole variable domain, filled in from reference TRBV9 and TRBJ2-3, reads DSGVTQTPKHLITATGQRVTLRCSPRSGDLSVYWYQQSLDQGLQFLIQYYNGEERAKGNILERFSAQQFPDLHSELNLSSLELGDSALYFCASSEGLAWTDTQYFGPGTRLTVL.

This chain joins TRBV10-2 and TRBJ2-7; D remains ambiguous. V gave up 7 bases and J gave up 0 bases, with 7 bases separating them. The CDR3 consists of 12 residues. Germline assignment: CDR1 WSHSY and CDR2 SAAADI. Written as DNA, the CDR3 is TGCGCCAGCACATCGAGCTCCTACGAGCAGTACTTC. Amino acids: CASTSSSYEQYF.

This clone has only a few counts. The V and J genes are TRBV7-8 and TRBJ2-7; D unresolved. Trimming took off 4 bases at V and 5 bases at J, with 12 bases between the two ends. Germline loops: CDR1 SGHVS, CDR2 FQNEAQ. The CDR3 has 13 residues. For the CDR3, the DNA is TGTGCCAGCAGCTCCGGGTTTCCCAACGAGCAGTACTTC. This codes for CASSSGFPNEQYF. Together with reference TRBV7-8 and TRBJ2-7, the CDR3 gives the full variable domain: GAGVSQSPRYKVAKRGQDVALRCDPISGHVSLFWYQQALGQGPEFLTYFQNEAQLDKSGLPSDRFFAERPEGSVSTLKIQRTQQEDSAVYLCASSSGFPNEQYFGPGTRLTVT.

The chain uses TRBV29-1 and TRBJ2-1, with TRBD1 as a possible D gene (6 bases). Germline CDR1 reads SQVTM; CDR2 reads ANQGSEA. This CDR3 is built from 12 residues. The V end was cut by 2 bases, the J end by 8 bases, with 10 bases between. CDR3 DNA: TGCAGCGTTGAAACAGGGATGGATGAGCAGTTCTTC. As protein: CSVETGMDEQFF.

V and J are TRBV5-1 and TRBJ2-3; D may be TRBD1 or TRBD2 (6 bases each). Trimming cost V 1 base and J 0 bases, with 9 bases left between them. CDR1 SGHRS and CDR2 YFSETQ come from the germline V gene. The CDR3 contains 15 residues. For the CDR3, the DNA is TGCGCCAGCAGCTTGACGGGGGCGAGCACAGATACGCAGTATTTT. It specifies CASSLTGASTDTQYF.

The V gene is TRBV4-1, the J gene TRBJ2-7, with D perhaps being TRBD1 or TRBD2 (5 bases each). Per the germline V gene, CDR1 is MGHRA and CDR2 is YSYEKL. With 1 base removed from V and 7 bases from J, the gap between germline ends came to 14 bases. The CDR3 totals 14 residues. This CDR3 is CASSQVGPLVEQYF. DNA for the CDR3: TGCGCCAGCAGCCAAGTGGGACCCCTTGTAGAGCAGTACTTC.

This clone was counted only a few times. The DNA for the CDR3 is TGCAGCGTTGTCAGGGGGGCCACCGGGGAGCTGTTTTTT. Its protein product is CSVVRGATGELFF. The rearrangement uses TRBV29-1 and TRBJ2-2, with a possible D match to TRBD1 (7 bases). This CDR3 has 13 amino acids. Germline CDR1 and CDR2: SQVTM and ANQGSEA. V was cut by 4 bases and J by 4 bases, with 10 bases left in between.

The rearrangement links TRBV21-1 to TRBJ1-2; the table's D call, TRBD1, has no DNA check behind it. TRBV21-1 is an annotated pseudogene. The CDR3 has 20 residues. Here the CDR3 DNA reads TGTGCCAGCAGCATGATCCGGGACAGGGCAACGCCGGTACCTAACTATGGCTACACCTTC. Protein product: CASSMIRDRATPVPNYGYTF.

This rearrangement joins TRBV5-1 to TRBJ1-1; D uncertain. The germline V gene encodes CDR1 SGHRS and CDR2 YFSETQ. This CDR3 comprises 12 residues. Between the trimmed V and J ends, which lost 7 bases and 4 bases, there was a span of 11 bases. The CDR3 spells CASATGGTEAFF. The CDR3 nucleotides read TGCGCCAGCGCGACGGGAGGCACTGAAGCTTTCTTT.

The chain joins TRBV6-6 to TRBJ2-7; 7 bases are a match to TRBD1. CDR3 size: 14 residues. Trimming removed 5 bases from V and 5 bases from J; junction bases left unmatched: 9. Germline V gives CDR1 MNHNY, CDR2 SVGAGI (reference sequence). The CDR3 is CASSDRQGGDEQYF. CDR3 DNA sequence: TGTGCCAGCAGTGACAGACAGGGTGGTGACGAGCAGTACTTC.

This clone was seen a single time. The gene calls are TRBV6-5 and TRBJ2-7; D is undetermined. The germline V gene encodes CDR1 MNHEY and CDR2 SVGAGI. The CDR3 length is 14 residues. The germline V and J ends were trimmed by 4 bases and 1 base, with 11 bases remaining between them. CDR3 sequence: CASSLAQSSYEQYF. The CDR3, as DNA: TGTGCCAGCAGTTTGGCACAGAGTTCCTACGAGCAGTACTTC.

The J gene is TRBJ1-5, the V gene TRBV13; TRBD1 aligns across 8 bases. V lost 0 bases, J lost 4 bases, and 8 bases stayed unmatched. The CDR3 is made up of 17 amino acids. Germline CDR1 is PRHDT and CDR2 is FYEKMQ (reference sequence). The CDR3 DNA sequence: TGTGCCAGCAGCTTAGGCCCGGTGACAGGGGTGAATCAGCCCCAGCATTTT. Protein: CASSLGPVTGVNQPQHF. The whole variable domain, remainder taken from reference TRBV13 and TRBJ1-5, is AAGVIQSPRHLIKEKRETATLKCYPIPRHDTVYWYQQGPGQDPQFLISFYEKMQSDKGSIPDRFSAQQFSDYHSELNMSSLELGDSALYFCASSLGPVTGVNQPQHFGDGTRLSIL.

This chain uses TRBV15 with TRBJ2-7; 10 bases align to TRBD1. Losses at the gene ends were 0 bases for V and 2 bases for J; bases not matched to a gene: 13. This CDR3 comprises 19 residues. CDR1 LNHNV and CDR2 YYDKDF come from the germline V gene (reference sequence). CDR3 sequence: CATSRDNHLKGQGPYEQYF. The DNA for the CDR3 is TGTGCCACCAGCAGAGATAATCACCTTAAGGGACAGGGGCCCTACGAGCAGTACTTC.

The J gene is TRBJ1-2, the V gene TRBV29-1; maybe TRBD1 (5 bases). The CDR3 has 15 amino acids. Between the trimmed V and J ends, which lost 2 bases and 5 bases, there was a span of 18 bases. Germline V gives CDR1 SQVTM, CDR2 ANQGSEA. The CDR3 region is CSVEMGGLNRYGYTF. The CDR3 bases are TGCAGCGTTGAAATGGGGGGTTTGAACAGATATGGCTACACCTTC.

The chain employs TRBV5-1 and TRBJ2-3; possibly TRBD1 for D (6 bases). V was cut by 6 bases and J by 2 bases, with 13 bases left in between. CDR1 is SGHRS, CDR2 YFSETQ, per germline. The CDR3 runs to 14 residues. The chain's CDR3 is CASINRQVTDTQYF. The CDR3 region has the DNA TGCGCCAGCATCAACCGACAGGTCACAGATACGCAGTATTTT.

The genes are TRBV27 and TRBJ2-7; D may be TRBD1 (6 bases). Germline V CDR1 and CDR2: MNHEY, SMNVEV (reference sequence). Trimming left V 3 bases short and J 0 bases short, with 9 bases between. The CDR3 covers 14 residues. The CDR3 here is CASSFGDNSYEQYF. Written as DNA, the CDR3 is TGTGCCAGCAGTTTTGGGGACAACTCCTACGAGCAGTACTTC.

The V and J genes are TRBV29-1 and TRBJ2-1; weak D call: TRBD2 (5 bases). The CDR3 spans 10 residues. V dropped 7 bases and J dropped 10 bases, with 11 bases sitting between them. Germline V lookup: CDR1 SQVTM, CDR2 ANQGSEA. The CDR3 DNA sequence: TGCAGCGCCACAGAGGGAGAGCAGTTCTTC. This codes for CSATEGEQFF.

The chain uses TRBV27 and TRBJ2-7; 7 bases fit TRBD1. The CDR3 consists of 13 residues. V trimming: 6 bases; J trimming: 2 bases; junction bases outside the gene matches: 4. Looked up from germline, CDR1 is MNHEY and CDR2 is SMNVEV (reference sequence). In nucleotides, the CDR3 is TGTGCCAGCAGATATGGGACAGCCTACGAGCAGTACTTC. This sequence encodes CASRYGTAYEQYF.

The chain is built from TRBV4-1 and TRBJ2-1; 9 positions agree with TRBD2. This CDR3 has 16 amino acids. Germline V lookup: CDR1 MGHRA, CDR2 YSYEKL. After removal of 1 base from V and 6 bases from J, the junction contained 7 bases not matched to a gene. Written as DNA, the CDR3 is TGCGCCAGCAGCCAAGTCCTAGCGGGGTTATTCAATGAGCAGTTCTTC. It yields the protein CASSQVLAGLFNEQFF.

The chain recombines TRBV2 with TRBJ1-2, with a tentative D call TRBD1 (5 bases). There are 16 residues in the CDR3. Germline assignment: CDR1 SNHLY and CDR2 FYNNEI. Trimming cost V 6 bases and J 2 bases, with 19 bases left between them. The CDR3 here is CASSETLGTANYGYTF. In DNA form, the CDR3 reads TGTGCCAGCAGCGAAACCCTCGGGACGGCAAACTATGGCTACACCTTC.